Listed below are T cell receptor beta chains from one sample, sequenced in a study of T cell repertoires in ileal Crohn's disease. Clones were sequenced by immunoSEQ multiplex PCR, and TCRdb holds only the in-frame ones, with some missing. Counted here are thousands of clones, 75% to 85% occurring once; the ten biggest clones make up roughly 4.5%. Sequenced input: ileal tissue. These receptors were taken from an adult with Crohn's disease. CDR3s include the opening cysteine and the closing phenylalanine or tryptophan. Each record gives: V gene, D gene, J gene, clone size, CDR3 protein, CDR3 DNA. The D gene is left open where the match is weak. Rows give clone size only sometimes, using once, few, many, or a class for an expanded clone.

>TRBV19|TRBD1|TRBJ2-5|-
CASRIQGEVGTQYF
TGTGCCAGCCGAATACAGGGGGAAGTGGGGACCCAGTACTTC
>TRBV6-6|-|TRBJ2-1|once
CASRGRNSSYNEQFF
TGTGCCAGCAGGGGCCGGAACAGCTCCTACAATGAGCAGTTCTTC
>TRBV12-5|TRBD2|TRBJ2-1|-
CASGLVRFAGREGEQFF
TGTGCTAGTGGTTTGGTACGATTCGCGGGAAGGGAGGGTGAGCAGTTCTTC
>TRBV6-5|-|TRBJ1-3|-
CASSYGQSSGNTIYF
TGTGCCAGCAGTTACGGGCAGAGCTCTGGAAACACCATATATTTT
>TRBV5-5|TRBD2|TRBJ2-5|-
CASSSRTSLETQYF
TGTGCCAGCAGCTCGAGGACTAGCCTGGAGACCCAGTACTTC
>TRBV27|-|TRBJ1-1|once
CASRSNTEAFF
TGTGCCAGCAGATCAAACACTGAAGCTTTCTTT
>TRBV28|-|TRBJ1-3|-
CASGSGNSGNTIYF
TGTGCCAGCGGATCAGGGAACTCTGGAAACACCATATATTTT
>TRBV4-1|-|TRBJ2-1|-
CASSQDRGRGSYNEQFF
TGCGCCAGCAGCCAAGATCGAGGGAGGGGGTCCTACAATGAGCAGTTCTTC
>TRBV7-8|TRBD2|TRBJ2-7|-
CASSLAPTSESYEQYF
TGTGCCAGCAGCTTAGCCCCGACTAGCGAGTCCTACGAGCAGTACTTC
>TRBV6-6|TRBD2|TRBJ2-1|-
CASIAGESYNEQFF
TGTGCCAGTATAGCGGGGGAGTCATACAATGAGCAGTTCTTC
>TRBV10-3|-|TRBJ1-3|-
CAIRDSTASSGNTIYF
TGTGCCATCAGAGATTCGACAGCGAGCTCTGGAAACACCATATATTTT
>TRBV6-1|-|TRBJ1-5|few
CASSEGHDQPQHF
TGTGCCAGCAGTGAGGGGCACGATCAGCCCCAGCATTTT
>TRBV5-4|TRBD1|TRBJ1-4|-
CASSLEGQVSEKLFF
TGTGCCAGCAGCTTGGAGGGACAGGTCTCTGAAAAACTGTTTTTT
>TRBV19|TRBD1|TRBJ2-5|few
CASSMNRGETQYF
TGTGCCAGTAGTATGAACAGGGGCGAGACCCAGTACTTC
>TRBV7-2|-|TRBJ2-1|-
CASSPQGSSSYNEQFF
TGTGCCAGCAGCCCTCAGGGCTCGAGCTCCTACAATGAGCAGTTCTTC
>TRBV4-1|-|TRBJ2-2|-
CASSPQGRGLNTGELFF
TGCGCCAGCAGTCCCCAGGGAAGGGGCTTGAACACCGGGGAGCTGTTTTTT
>TRBV18|TRBD2|TRBJ2-7|-
CASSTLAGEVEQYF
TGTGCCAGCTCAACCTTAGCGGGAGAGGTCGAGCAGTACTTC
>TRBV19|-|TRBJ2-5|-
CASRREYQETQYF
TGTGCCAGTAGAAGGGAGTACCAAGAGACCCAGTACTTC
>TRBV4-1|TRBD2|TRBJ2-5|few
CASTTSGGQETQYF
TGCGCCAGCACGACTAGCGGGGGGCAAGAGACCCAGTACTTC
>TRBV5-1|TRBD2|TRBJ2-7|-
CASSSGLAGGTPYEQYF
TGCGCCAGCAGCTCCGGACTAGCGGGAGGGACACCCTACGAGCAGTACTTC
>TRBV9|TRBD2|TRBJ2-7|-
CASSVDQAGTIYEQYF
TGTGCCAGCAGCGTAGATCAAGCGGGGACTATCTACGAGCAGTACTTC
>TRBV27|TRBD2|TRBJ2-7|-
CASSPIGTSGSSYEQYF
TGTGCCAGCAGCCCCATCGGGACTAGCGGGAGTTCCTACGAGCAGTACTTC
>TRBV9|TRBD1|TRBJ1-6|-
CASSEGTGGNSPLHF
TGTGCCAGCAGCGAGGGGACAGGAGGGAATTCACCCCTCCACTTT
>TRBV10-3|-|TRBJ1-6|-
CATLQGGRSPLHF
TGTGCCACACTACAGGGTGGCCGGTCACCCCTCCACTTT
>TRBV7-9|-|TRBJ2-1|once
CASSSTVQSSYNEQFF
TGTGCCAGCAGCTCGACAGTCCAGAGCTCCTACAATGAGCAGTTCTTC
>TRBV11-2|-|TRBJ2-5|-
CASNLQGPGETQYF
TGTGCCAGCAACCTCCAGGGGCCAGGAGAGACCCAGTACTTC
>TRBV25-1|-|TRBJ2-1|-
CASSESGANEQFF
TGTGCCAGCAGTGAATCCGGAGCAAATGAGCAGTTCTTC
>TRBV11-3|-|TRBJ2-7|-
CASSRLAGGLYEQYF
TGTGCCAGCAGCCGCCTAGCAGGAGGGCTCTACGAGCAGTACTTC
>TRBV15|-|TRBJ2-7|-
CATSRESGAFYEQYF
TGTGCCACCAGCAGAGAGAGTGGGGCCTTCTACGAGCAGTACTTC
>TRBV2|-|TRBJ1-5|-
CASSDRGTWPQHF
TGTGCCAGCAGTGACAGGGGCACATGGCCCCAGCATTTT
>TRBV7-9|-|TRBJ2-7|-
CASSLVGGPYEQYF
TGTGCCAGCAGCTTAGTCGGGGGGCCGTACGAGCAGTACTTC
>TRBV9|-|TRBJ2-7|-
CASSGGLRGYEQYF
TGTGCCAGCAGCGGCGGACTCAGGGGATACGAGCAGTACTTC
>TRBV29-1|TRBD2|TRBJ2-2|-
CSPRLAGGTGELFF
TGCAGCCCGCGACTAGCGGGAGGCACCGGGGAGCTGTTTTTT
>TRBV11-3|TRBD2|TRBJ2-7|-
CASTVSGSRDEQYF
TGTGCCAGCACCGTTAGCGGGAGTCGGGACGAGCAGTACTTC
>TRBV5-4|-|TRBJ1-2|once
CASSVGRGNYGYTF
TGTGCCAGCAGCGTTGGGCGTGGGAACTATGGCTACACCTTC
>TRBV25-1|TRBD1|TRBJ1-2|-
CASSEGTRDRAVNYGYTF
TGTGCCAGCAGTGAGGGCACCCGGGACAGGGCCGTTAACTATGGCTACACCTTC
>TRBV11-1|-|TRBJ1-1|-
CASSRAGALTEAFF
TGTGCCAGCAGCAGGGCTGGGGCACTCACTGAAGCTTTCTTT
>TRBV9|-|TRBJ1-1|-
CASSVGSHPVNTEAFF
TGTGCCAGCAGCGTAGGTAGCCACCCAGTGAACACTGAAGCTTTCTTT
>TRBV6-1|-|TRBJ1-2|-
CASSVDPLSLRGYTF
TGTGCCAGCAGTGTTGACCCGTTGAGCCTGCGGGGCTACACCTTC
>TRBV7-9|-|TRBJ2-5|once
CASSPQTSRKEAQYF
TGTGCCAGCAGCCCTCAGACTAGTCGAAAAGAGGCCCAGTACTTC
>TRBV5-4|TRBD2|TRBJ2-7|-
CASSLGPSGTYEQYF
TGTGCCAGCAGCTTGGGGCCTAGCGGGACCTACGAGCAGTACTTC
>TRBV11-1|-|TRBJ1-1|-
CASSLGGPGSTEAFF
TGTGCCAGCAGCTTAGGCGGGCCCGGTTCCACTGAAGCTTTCTTT
>TRBV19|TRBD1|TRBJ1-1|-
CASSTGTAMNTEAFF
TGTGCCAGTAGTACCGGGACAGCGATGAACACTGAAGCTTTCTTT
>TRBV10-2|TRBD2|TRBJ2-1|-
CACKREGHNEQFF
TGCGCCTGTAAGCGGGAGGGCCACAATGAGCAGTTCTTC
>TRBV27|TRBD1|TRBJ1-2|-
CASSSGTGDYGYTF
TGTGCCAGCAGTTCCGGGACAGGGGATTATGGCTACACCTTC
>TRBV6-5|-|TRBJ1-2|-
CASSRTGDYGYTF
TGTGCCAGCAGCCGTACGGGTGACTATGGCTACACCTTC
>TRBV29-1|TRBD1|TRBJ1-1|-
CTGQGNTEAFF
TGCACCGGACAGGGGAACACTGAAGCTTTCTTT
>TRBV7-6|-|TRBJ1-6|-
CASSSRHSSYNSPLHF
TGTGCCAGCAGCTCTCGACACAGCTCCTATAATTCACCCCTCCACTTT
>TRBV5-1|-|TRBJ1-1|-
CASSLGQVRMNTEAFF
TGCGCCAGCAGCTTGGGACAGGTCCGCATGAACACTGAAGCTTTCTTT
>TRBV18|-|TRBJ2-5|-
CASSLQGKETQYF
TGTGCCAGCTCACTACAGGGAAAGGAGACCCAGTACTTC
>TRBV4-1|TRBD1|TRBJ1-2|once
CASSHYPGGAGQGYTF
TGCGCCAGCAGCCATTATCCAGGGGGCGCAGGTCAAGGCTACACCTTC
>TRBV29-1|-|TRBJ1-3|few
CSAKAGGSGNTIYF
TGCAGCGCCAAGGCCGGGGGCTCTGGAAACACCATATATTTT
>TRBV5-1|TRBD2|TRBJ2-7|-
CASSSQGLANSYEQYF
TGCGCCAGCAGCTCCCAGGGACTAGCGAACTCCTACGAGCAGTACTTC
>TRBV14|-|TRBJ2-3|-
CASSQALGHYSTDTQYF
TGTGCCAGCAGCCAAGCACTTGGGCATTACAGCACAGATACGCAGTATTTT
>TRBV7-9|TRBD1|TRBJ2-3|-
CASSSTGTGVADTQYF
TGTGCCAGCAGCTCCACCGGGACAGGGGTGGCAGATACGCAGTATTTT
>TRBV6-1|-|TRBJ1-1|-
CASSGTAYTEAFF
TGTGCCAGCAGTGGGACAGCCTACACTGAAGCTTTCTTT
>TRBV29-1|TRBD2|TRBJ2-1|-
CSGQREVYNEQFF
TGCAGCGGTCAGCGGGAGGTGTACAATGAGCAGTTCTTC
>TRBV11-2|-|TRBJ1-4|-
CASSSGRGQANEKLFF
TGTGCCAGCAGCTCAGGACGGGGACAAGCTAATGAAAAACTGTTTTTT
>TRBV19|TRBD1|TRBJ2-7|-
CASRKGQGVKPYEQYF
TGTGCCAGTAGAAAGGGACAGGGGGTAAAACCCTACGAGCAGTACTTC
>TRBV7-7|-|TRBJ2-5|-
CASSQGRQETQYF
TGTGCCAGCAGTCAGGGCCGCCAAGAGACCCAGTACTTC